Listed below are T cell receptor beta chains from one sample, sequenced in a study of blood T cell repertoires in COVID-19. Method: immunoSEQ multiplex PCR; TCRdb's copy keeps in-frame clones and lacks some. The table includes about 83,000 clones, roughly 80% detected once. The specimen was peripheral blood. The receptor source for this set is an elderly woman with acute or convalescent COVID-19. The CDR3 runs from the conserved cysteine through the conserved F or W. D genes are given only for firm matches. Clone size, where shown, is once, few, many, or a class for clones that have expanded.

d_call: -
j_call: TRBJ1-5
clone_size: -
v_call: TRBV28
cdr3_nt: TGTGCCAGCAGTTTAGCGGGGGGCGCGTATCAGCCCCAGCATTTT
cdr3_aa: CASSLAGGAYQPQHF

d_call: TRBD1
j_call: TRBJ2-7
clone_size: -
v_call: TRBV18
cdr3_nt: TGTGCCAGCTCACCACCGATCGGACAGGGGCGCGAGCAGTACTTC
cdr3_aa: CASSPPIGQGREQYF

d_call: -
j_call: TRBJ1-2
clone_size: -
v_call: TRBV25-1
cdr3_nt: TGTGCCAGCAGTGAATGGGCGGGACGTGGCTACACCTTC
cdr3_aa: CASSEWAGRGYTF

d_call: TRBD1
j_call: TRBJ2-1
clone_size: -
v_call: TRBV10-3
cdr3_nt: TGTGCCACCCAGGGGGTTCCGCCCGATGAGCAGTTCTTC
cdr3_aa: CATQGVPPDEQFF

d_call: TRBD1
j_call: TRBJ1-1
clone_size: -
v_call: TRBV27
cdr3_nt: TGTGCCAGCAGAAAAGGGACAGGGGTGAACACTGAAGCTTTCTTT
cdr3_aa: CASRKGTGVNTEAFF

d_call: TRBD1
j_call: TRBJ1-5
clone_size: few
v_call: TRBV9
cdr3_nt: TGTGCCAGCAGCACTAAACAAGAGGACAGGGAAGATCAGCCCCAGCATTTT
cdr3_aa: CASSTKQEDREDQPQHF

d_call: -
j_call: TRBJ2-1
clone_size: -
v_call: TRBV7-8
cdr3_nt: TGTGCCAGCAGCTTAGGGCGGTACAATGAGCAGTTCTTC
cdr3_aa: CASSLGRYNEQFF

d_call: TRBD2
j_call: TRBJ2-1
clone_size: -
v_call: TRBV5-6
cdr3_nt: TGTGCCAGCAGCTTTAGGACTAGCGGGGGGCGGGGACCGAATGAGCAGTTCTTC
cdr3_aa: CASSFRTSGGRGPNEQFF

d_call: -
j_call: TRBJ2-5
clone_size: -
v_call: TRBV25-1
cdr3_nt: TGTGCCAGCAGTGCTACCAGGATCGAAGAGACCCAGTACTTC
cdr3_aa: CASSATRIEETQYF

d_call: TRBD1
j_call: TRBJ1-2
clone_size: -
v_call: TRBV5-4
cdr3_nt: TGTGCCAGCAGCTTAGGGGACAGCTCGTATGGCTACACCTTC
cdr3_aa: CASSLGDSSYGYTF

d_call: -
j_call: TRBJ2-7
clone_size: -
v_call: TRBV29-1
cdr3_nt: TGCAGCGTTGGGGGCCGGTCGGGCCAGAACTACGAGCAGTACTTC
cdr3_aa: CSVGGRSGQNYEQYF

d_call: -
j_call: TRBJ2-1
clone_size: -
v_call: TRBV7-7
cdr3_nt: TGTGCTAGCAGCTCTGGGACAACTAAATCCCACAATGAGCAGTTCTTC
cdr3_aa: CASSSGTTKSHNEQFF

d_call: TRBD1
j_call: TRBJ1-2
clone_size: -
v_call: TRBV19
cdr3_nt: TGTGCCAGTAGTATAGGGAACAGGGGGGACTATGGCTACACCTTC
cdr3_aa: CASSIGNRGDYGYTF

d_call: -
j_call: TRBJ1-1
clone_size: -
v_call: TRBV6-4
cdr3_nt: TGTGCCAGCAGTGAGACAGAAATGAACACTGAAGCTTTCTTT
cdr3_aa: CASSETEMNTEAFF

d_call: -
j_call: TRBJ2-1
clone_size: few
v_call: TRBV11-2
cdr3_nt: TGTGCCAGCAGCTTTGGGCTAGCCATCAATGAGCAGTTCTTC
cdr3_aa: CASSFGLAINEQFF

d_call: TRBD1
j_call: TRBJ1-2
clone_size: -
v_call: TRBV19
cdr3_nt: TGTGCCAAAAATACAGGGGGCGAGGACTATGGCTACACCTTC
cdr3_aa: CAKNTGGEDYGYTF

d_call: -
j_call: TRBJ1-2
clone_size: -
v_call: TRBV5-4
cdr3_nt: TGTGCCAGCAGGGGATCAGGGTTCTATGGCTACACCTTC
cdr3_aa: CASRGSGFYGYTF